This TCR beta chain derives from a study of technical replicates of blood from a handful of donors. Trimming cost V 1 base and J 6 bases; bases outside gene matches: 2. The CDR3 sequence is 16 residues long. From germline, CDR1 is MGHRA and CDR2 YSYEKL. The table came from immunoSEQ multiplex PCR; TCRdb's copy has only in-frame clones and leaves some out. The sample has 75,000 to 90,000 clones; 96% are singletons. Sequencing input: T cells isolated from PBMCs. The chain couples TRBV4-1 to TRBJ2-3; 15 bases line up with TRBD2. The sequence came from a human donor in good health. The CDR3 reads CASSQAGLAGGDTQYF. CDR3 DNA sequence: TGCGCCAGCAGCCAAGCCGGACTAGCGGGAGGGGATACGCAGTATTTT.